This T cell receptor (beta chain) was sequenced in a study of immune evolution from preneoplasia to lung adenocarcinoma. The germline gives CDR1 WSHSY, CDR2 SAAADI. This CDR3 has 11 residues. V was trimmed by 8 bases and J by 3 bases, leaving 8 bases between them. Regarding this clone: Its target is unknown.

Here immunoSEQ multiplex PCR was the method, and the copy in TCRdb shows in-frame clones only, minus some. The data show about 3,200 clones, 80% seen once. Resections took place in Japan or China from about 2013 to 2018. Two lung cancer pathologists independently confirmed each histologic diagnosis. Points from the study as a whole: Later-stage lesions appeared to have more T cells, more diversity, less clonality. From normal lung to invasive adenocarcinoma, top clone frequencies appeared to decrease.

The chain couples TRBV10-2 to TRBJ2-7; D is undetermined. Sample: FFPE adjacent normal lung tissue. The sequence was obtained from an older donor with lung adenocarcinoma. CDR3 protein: CASGGNYEQYF. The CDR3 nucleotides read TGCGCCAGCGGTGGGAACTACGAGCAGTACTTC.